The sequence of this T cell receptor (beta chain) was determined in a study of blood T cell repertoires in COVID-19. Study summary: Whether acute or convalescent, the COVID-19 samples came from the United States, Italy and Spain.

Data came from immunoSEQ multiplex PCR; TCRdb stores just in-frame clones and leaves some out. This sample has about 110,000 clones, with 75% to 90% found just once. This clone was counted a single time. The receptor was derived from a woman in her 70s with acute or convalescent COVID-19. The specimen was peripheral blood.

CDR3 nucleotides: TGTGCCAGCTCACCACGGAGGGGTTCGGAGACCCAGTACTTC. Translated: CASSPRRGSETQYF. This chain links TRBV18 with TRBJ2-5; a weak D match, TRBD2 (6 bases). Germline V gene data show CDR1 as KGHSH and CDR2 as LQKENI. V was cut by 1 base and J by 5 bases, with 11 bases left in between. This CDR3 spans 14 amino acids.